Listed here is a single TCR beta chain. This specimen comes from a study of blood T cells in healthy people across ages. Then a second PCR, running roughly 7 to 11 cycles, was carried out with a sample-barcoded 5' primer and a J-beta primer mix. One entry per CDR3 protein results from TCRdb running MiXCR on the 5' RACE reads. The sample gives about 1.1 million distinct CDR3 sequences, 35% to 40% of which show up once; around 13% is in the top ten. Germline assignment: CDR1 MNHEY and CDR2 SVGEGT. This CDR3 has 13 amino acids. V gave up 5 bases and J gave up 7 bases, with 11 bases separating them. Sequencing used blood. The chain recombines TRBV6-2 or TRBV6-3 with TRBJ2-2; TRBD1 is a possible D gene (6 bases). The receptor was isolated from a man in his late teens or twenties in good health. CDR3: CASSEQGFGELFF. Written as DNA, the CDR3 is TGTGCCAGCAGTGAACAGGGTTTCGGGGAGCTGTTTTTT.